This passage covers 10 T cell receptor beta chains from one sample sequenced in a study of T-cell reconstitution after alpha-beta-depleted transplantation in children. Unique molecular identifiers featured in how the TCRbeta library was prepared. TCRdb called the PCR reads again in MiXCR, with one record for every CDR3 protein. Among approximately 350,000 distinct CDR3 sequences listed, around 16% were seen once. Sequencing was performed on PBMCs, mostly from graft donor cells, taken 360 days after TCRalphabeta/CD19-depleted stem cell transplant. Every receptor here comes from a male patient under 10 years old who had a stem cell transplant for acute lymphoblastic leukemia, so the T cells may come from the graft donor.

The chain links TRBV4-1 to TRBJ2-7; D is perhaps TRBD2 (5 bases). V gave up 0 bases and J gave up 7 bases, with 19 bases separating them. Germline V lookup: CDR1 MGHRA, CDR2 YSYEKL. The CDR3 contains 16 residues. The CDR3 nucleotides are TGCGCCAGCAGCCAAGACGCGATTGTAAGAGGGCGGGAGCAGTACTTC. Its translation is CASSQDAIVRGREQYF.

The sample holds a few counts of this clonotype. V usage is TRBV12-3 or TRBV12-4 and J usage is TRBJ2-2; unclear D gene. The germline V and J ends were trimmed by 2 bases and 2 bases, with 9 bases remaining between them. The CDR3 covers 15 residues. CDR3 nucleotide sequence: TGTGCCAGCAGTTTAATGGCAGACAACACCGGGGAGCTGTTTTTT. As protein: CASSLMADNTGELFF.

A single count supports this clonotype. V is TRBV7-6 and J is TRBJ2-1; D is perhaps TRBD1 or TRBD2 (5 bases each). Germline V gene data show CDR1 as SGHVS and CDR2 as FNYEAQ. This CDR3 is 15 amino acids long. V gave up 6 bases and J gave up 9 bases, with 21 bases separating them. CDR3 DNA sequence: TGTGCCAGCAGTTTCTCCGGGGCGCGAGTCTTTGAGCAGTTCTTC. It codes for CASSFSGARVFEQFF.

V usage is TRBV5-1 and J usage is TRBJ2-3; 8 bases are a match to TRBD2. The V gene's germline CDR1 is SGHRS and CDR2 YFSETQ. The V gene end was trimmed by 0 bases and the J gene end by 0 bases; junction bases not matched to a gene: 3. The CDR3 runs 16 residues. The CDR3 DNA follows: TGCGCCAGCAGCTTGGCGTCTAGCGGGAGCACAGATACGCAGTATTTT. Translated: CASSLASSGSTDTQYF.

The V gene is TRBV2, the J gene TRBJ2-7; TRBD2 agrees at 14 bases. The germline V gene has CDR1 SNHLY and CDR2 FYNNEI. The CDR3 has 16 residues. Germline trimming cut 4 bases from V and 4 bases from J; bases unmatched to any gene: 6. CDR3 residues: CASSVPGLAGAYEQYF. DNA for the CDR3: TGTGCCAGCAGTGTCCCGGGACTAGCGGGAGCTTACGAGCAGTACTTC.

At least ten counts were recorded for this clonotype. V gene TRBV12-3 or TRBV12-4 combines with J gene TRBJ2-7, with TRBD2 matching 11 bases. After removal of 4 bases from V and 2 bases from J, the junction contained 19 bases not matched to a gene. The CDR3 is 20 amino acids. The CDR3 loop is CASSWSGSLAGGIRAYEQYF. The DNA of the CDR3 is TGTGCCAGCAGTTGGTCAGGGTCCCTAGCGGGAGGAATTAGAGCCTACGAGCAGTACTTC.

This clonotype appeared a few times. CDR3 coding DNA: TGCAGTGCGTATAGCTGGAGGGCCGGCGGGGAGCTGTTTTTT. Translating gives CSAYSWRAGGELFF. V and J are TRBV20-1 and TRBJ2-2; TRBD2 might be the D (6 bases). There are 14 residues in the CDR3. The V end lost 6 bases, the J end lost 7 bases, and 18 bases lay between the germline ends. Germline lookup yields CDR1 DFQATT and CDR2 SNEGSKA (reference sequence).

This chain uses TRBV5-5 with TRBJ2-5; maybe TRBD2 (7 bases). Between the trimmed V and J ends, which lost 0 bases and 4 bases, there was a span of 13 bases. Germline CDR1 and CDR2: SGHKS and YYEKEE (reference sequence). This CDR3 region has 15 residues. CDR3 amino acids: CASSLVGGAPETQYF. The CDR3 bases are TGTGCCAGCAGCTTGGTAGGGGGGGCCCCAGAGACCCAGTACTTC.

This chain joins TRBV20-1 and TRBJ2-1; 7 bases are shared with TRBD2. Germline values: CDR1 DFQATT, CDR2 SNEGSKA (reference sequence). The CDR3 is 16 amino acids. V gave up 5 bases and J gave up 3 bases; unmatched junction bases: 13. CDR3 bases: TGCAGTGCTCCTGTACGGGTAGCGGGCTACTACAATGAGCAGTTCTTC. Protein: CSAPVRVAGYYNEQFF.

The table lists this clonotype with a few counts. The chain employs TRBV28 and TRBJ2-7; 11 bases are shared with TRBD2. This CDR3 is built from 15 residues. Per the germline V gene, CDR1 is MDHEN and CDR2 is SYDVKM. The J segment lost 4 bases and the V segment lost 5 bases, leaving 7 bases of the junction unmatched. The CDR3 loop reads CASSPGTSGYYEQYF. The CDR3 coding sequence is TGTGCCAGCAGTCCCGGGACTAGCGGATATTACGAGCAGTACTTC. The variable domain in full, completed from reference TRBV28 and TRBJ2-7, reads DVKVTQSSRYLVKRTGEKVFLECVQDMDHENMFWYRQDPGLGLRLIYFSYDVKMKEKGDIPEGYSVSREKKERFSLILESASTNQTSMYLCASSPGTSGYYEQYFGPGTRLTVT.